One and the same sample provided the 23 T cell receptor beta chains below, sequenced in a study of cytomegalovirus exposure and HLA in healthy donors. PCR amplification relied on 60 Vbeta primers (plus 13 Jbeta primers). Data came from immunoSEQ multiplex PCR; TCRdb stores just in-frame clones and leaves some out. The repertoire holds approximately 140,000 clones, with approximately 75% as singletons. Sample: PBMCs. These receptors were collected from a woman aged 40-49 years in good health and CMV-seropositive.

CDR3: CASSLGGTGFGETQYF. In nucleotides, the CDR3 is TGTGCCAGCAGCTTAGGGGGGACAGGGTTTGGAGAGACCCAGTACTTC. The chain recombines TRBV7-6 with TRBJ2-5; 9 bases are a match to TRBD1. This CDR3 is built from 16 residues. Germline CDR1 reads SGHVS; CDR2 reads FNYEAQ. The junction had 7 bases not matched to a gene; V was cut back by 1 base and J by 4 bases.

As DNA, the CDR3 is TGTGCCAGCAGCTTCGGACAGGCGACCTACACCTTC. This codes for CASSFGQATYTF. This sequence joins TRBV7-8 and TRBJ1-2; 7 bases map to TRBD1. Per germline, CDR1 SGHVS and CDR2 FQNEAQ. The length of the CDR3 is 12 residues. V lost 3 bases to trimming and J lost 10 bases; unmatched junction nucleotides: 5.

This clone turned up a few times. The chain is built from TRBV2 and TRBJ2-5, with 8 bases matching TRBD2. With V trimmed by 7 bases and J by 5 bases, 3 bases remained unmatched. CDR1 SNHLY and CDR2 FYNNEI come from the germline V gene. The CDR3 has 12 residues. The CDR3 region is CASKPSGETQYF. CDR3 DNA: TGTGCCAGCAAACCTAGCGGGGAGACCCAGTACTTC.

This clone appeared a single time. V is TRBV18 and J is TRBJ1-2; 12 nucleotides line up with TRBD1. This CDR3 has 15 amino acids. V gave up 4 bases and J gave up 4 bases; unmatched junction bases: 4. Germline loops: CDR1 KGHSH, CDR2 LQKENI. CDR3 DNA: TGTGCCAGCTCACTTGGGACAGGGGGCATCTATGGCTACACCTTC. Translating it yields CASSLGTGGIYGYTF. Full variable domain (outside the CDR3, taken from reference TRBV18 and TRBJ1-2): NAGVMQNPRHLVRRRGQEARLRCSPMKGHSHVYWYRQLPEEGLKFMVYLQKENIIDESGMPKERFSAEFPKEGPSILRIQQVVRGDSAAYFCASSLGTGGIYGYTFGSGTRLTVV.

J is TRBJ1-6 and V is TRBV23-1; no clear D gene. Being an ORF, TRBV23-1 has a function that is uncertain. V shed 7 bases and J shed 0 bases, with 13 bases lying between them. CDR3 length equals 16 residues. CDR3 sequence (DNA): TGCGCCAGCATCTTCTCCGGAGACTCCTATAATTCACCCCTCCACTTT. This codes for CASIFSGDSYNSPLHF.

This clone was counted between two and nine times. V and J are TRBV5-8 and TRBJ2-7, with D perhaps matching TRBD2 (7 bases). Deletions cut 3 bases from V and 2 bases from J, with 12 bases between. The CDR3 has 14 residues. Germline loops: CDR1 SGHTS, CDR2 YDEGEE. CDR3: CASSWAGAPYEQYF. Written as DNA, the CDR3 is TGTGCCAGCAGCTGGGCGGGGGCTCCCTACGAGCAGTACTTC.

The J gene is TRBJ2-2, the V gene TRBV18; a possible D gene is TRBD1 (5 bases). Germline assignment: CDR1 KGHSH and CDR2 LQKENI. The CDR3 is 12 amino acids. V lost 4 bases and J lost 5, with 5 bases in between. CDR3 nucleotides: TGTGCCAGCTCACGACAGACCGGGGAGCTGTTTTTT. This encodes CASSRQTGELFF.

The CDR3 region has the DNA TGTGCCAGCAGTGTAAAAGCGGGGTACCTGTCTGAGCAGTTCTTC. This sequence encodes CASSVKAGYLSEQFF. The chain recombines TRBV2 with TRBJ2-1; 7 positions match TRBD2. The junction had 12 bases not matched to a gene; V was cut back by 4 bases and J by 9 bases. The CDR3 has 15 residues. CDR1 is SNHLY and CDR2 is FYNNEI in the germline V gene.

The V gene is TRBV19, the J gene TRBJ1-4; D not resolved. Germline CDR1 and CDR2: LNHDA and SQIVND (reference sequence). The CDR3 is 14 amino acids. V lost 8 bases, J lost 2 bases, and 12 bases lay in between. The DNA of the CDR3 is TGTGCCAGTGAAGAGGGCTCGACTAATGAAAAACTGTTTTTT. It yields the protein CASEEGSTNEKLFF. Full variable domain (rest looked up from reference TRBV19 and TRBJ1-4): DGGITQSPKYLFRKEGQNVTLSCEQNLNHDAMYWYRQDPGQGLRLIYYSQIVNDFQKGDIAEGYSVSREKKESFPLTVTSAQKNPTAFYLCASEEGSTNEKLFFGSGTQLSVL.

The chain couples TRBV5-1 to TRBJ1-1; TRBD1 aligns across 7 bases. CDR1 and CDR2 (germline): SGHRS, YFSETQ. This CDR3 comprises 14 residues. The V gene end was trimmed by 4 bases and the J gene end by 1 base; junction bases not matched to a gene: 4. CDR3 coding DNA: TGCGCCAGCAGCCCCGGGACAGCGAACACTGAAGCTTTCTTT. This gives the protein CASSPGTANTEAFF.

The chain has TRBV21-1 and TRBJ1-2; TRBD1, the D gene given by the table, was not confirmed from the DNA. TRBV21-1 represents a pseudogene. This CDR3 region has 17 residues. CDR3 DNA sequence: TGTGCCAGCAGCAAAGGAGGGTTAGGAAGAACAGGGACCGGCTACACCTTC. Its translation is CASSKGGLGRTGTGYTF.

DNA for the CDR3: TGTGCCAGCACCGGGACAGGGGTCGAGAGTGAAGCTTTCTTT. Its translation is CASTGTGVESEAFF. The J gene is TRBJ1-1, the V gene TRBV9; TRBD1 matches at 10 bases. The CDR3 runs 14 residues. The germline gives CDR1 SGDLS, CDR2 YYNGEE. The junction had 9 bases not matched to a gene; V was cut back by 6 bases and J by 7 bases.

The V and J genes are TRBV19 and TRBJ1-5; no reliable D call. V gave up 5 bases and J gave up 5 bases, with 7 bases separating them. CDR3 size: 12 residues. Germline CDR1 reads LNHDA; CDR2 reads SQIVND (reference sequence). CDR3 protein: CASSLPYQPQHF. As DNA, the CDR3 is TGTGCCAGTAGTCTTCCCTATCAGCCCCAGCATTTT.

This clone was recorded only once. The chain combines TRBV28 with TRBJ1-5; maybe TRBD1 (5 bases). The CDR3 is 15 residues long. V was pared by 6 bases and J by 4 bases, with 16 bases between. CDR1 is MDHEN and CDR2 is SYDVKM in the germline V gene. DNA for the CDR3: TGTGCCAGCAGCCCGGGGGGGGTAGGAAATCAGCCCCAGCATTTT. It yields the protein CASSPGGVGNQPQHF.

This clone has just a few counts. The rearrangement uses TRBV27 and TRBJ1-5; 8 bases map to TRBD1. The germline gives CDR1 MNHEY, CDR2 SMNVEV (reference sequence). The V gene end was trimmed by 3 bases and the J gene end by 6 bases; junction bases not matched to a gene: 13. This CDR3 has 17 amino acids. The CDR3 DNA reads as TGTGCCAGCAGTTTGATCCCTACAGGGGGGGGAGGTCAGCCCCAGCATTTT. Translating gives CASSLIPTGGGGQPQHF.

This clone has a handful of counts. The V call is TRBV5-1, the J call TRBJ2-1; tentative D call: TRBD1 (5 bases). The CDR3 runs to 14 residues. The V and J ends lost 4 bases and 1 base respectively, with 9 bases between them. The germline V gene encodes CDR1 SGHRS and CDR2 YFSETQ. DNA of the CDR3: TGCGCCAGCAGCCGAGACAGTTCCTACAATGAGCAGTTCTTC. Translated: CASSRDSSYNEQFF.

CDR3 sequence reads: CASSERAGGVNEQFF. DNA for the CDR3: TGTGCCAGCAGTGAAAGAGCGGGAGGGGTCAATGAGCAGTTCTTC. The J gene is TRBJ2-1, the V gene TRBV2; 10 nucleotides line up with TRBD2. Per the germline V gene, CDR1 is SNHLY and CDR2 is FYNNEI. The CDR3 extends over 15 amino acids. Losses at the gene ends were 2 bases for V and 6 bases for J; bases not matched to a gene: 4.

The chain is built from TRBV27 and TRBJ2-5; D unclear. The CDR3 has 14 residues. The V end lost 5 bases, the J end lost 1 base, and 11 bases lay between the germline ends. CDR1 and CDR2 (germline): MNHEY, SMNVEV (reference sequence). The CDR3 sequence is CASSPQKTQETQYF. The DNA for the CDR3 is TGTGCCAGCAGTCCACAGAAAACCCAAGAGACCCAGTACTTC.

The chain links TRBV9 to TRBJ2-7, with 9 bases identical to TRBD1. The CDR3 consists of 15 residues. CDR1 and CDR2 (germline): SGDLS, YYNGEE. The trim removed 3 bases at V and 2 bases at J, leaving 6 bases unmatched. Here the CDR3 DNA reads TGTGCCAGCAGCGCTGGACAGGGGCCCACCTACGAGCAGTACTTC. It translates to CASSAGQGPTYEQYF.

The chain links TRBV30 to TRBJ1-5, with no clear D. CDR1 and CDR2 from the germline V gene are GTSNPN and SVGIG (reference sequence). With 0 bases removed from V and 1 base from J, the gap between germline ends came to 7 bases. This CDR3 has 14 amino acids. The CDR3 is CAWSVTVSNQPQHF. In nucleotides, the CDR3 is TGTGCCTGGAGTGTAACAGTAAGCAATCAGCCCCAGCATTTT.

V usage is TRBV19 and J usage is TRBJ1-5; 9 positions match TRBD1. Per the germline V gene, CDR1 is LNHDA and CDR2 is SQIVND (reference sequence). V lost 4 bases, J lost 3 bases, and 10 bases stayed unmatched. This CDR3 is built from 17 residues. The CDR3 here is CASSTTSGTGYNQPQHF. The DNA for the CDR3 is TGTGCCAGTAGTACAACCTCCGGGACAGGGTACAATCAGCCCCAGCATTTT.

The V and J genes are TRBV7-2 and TRBJ2-3; D is perhaps TRBD2 (6 bases). Trimming cost V 0 bases and J 14 bases, with 24 bases left between them. The CDR3 loop spans 16 amino acids. Germline V gives CDR1 SGHTA, CDR2 FQGNSA. DNA of the CDR3: TGTGCCAGCAGCTTAGCGCCTTCTACGGGAGAAGGAGTAGTGTATTTT. This gives the protein CASSLAPSTGEGVVYF.

With regard to this clone: Distinct nucleotide sequences in the sample also encode this CDR3. The V call is TRBV7-9, the J call TRBJ2-1, with TRBD2 as a possible D gene (5 bases). V lost 2 bases to trimming and J lost 0 bases, with 8 bases between them. This CDR3 is 15 amino acids long. Germline loops: CDR1 SEHNR, CDR2 FQNEAQ (reference sequence). The CDR3 coding sequence is TGTGCCAGCAGCTTAAGAGGGAGCTCCTACAATGAGCAGTTCTTC. As protein: CASSLRGSSYNEQFF.